A single sample gave rise to the 17 T cell receptor beta chains below, sequenced in a study of blood T cell repertoires in COVID-19. Profiling relied on immunoSEQ multiplex PCR, and the TCRdb table lists in-frame clones only, not all of them. Counted here are hundreds of thousands of clones, around 90% occurring once; the ten biggest clones make up under 0.3%. The source material was peripheral blood. The origin of the receptors is a woman under 30 with acute or convalescent COVID-19.

The chain recombines TRBV7-7 with TRBJ2-3, with 8 bases lining up with TRBD2. There are 16 residues in the CDR3. Germline-derived CDR1 and CDR2 are SSHAT and FNYEAQ (reference sequence). After removal of 1 base from V and 2 bases from J, the junction contained 5 bases not matched to a gene. CDR3: CASSLGAGGFTDTQYF. In DNA form, the CDR3 reads TGTGCCAGCAGCTTAGGGGCGGGGGGATTCACAGATACGCAGTATTTT.

The chain couples TRBV19 to TRBJ1-1; D may be TRBD1 (6 bases). Germline loops: CDR1 LNHDA, CDR2 SQIVND (reference sequence). The CDR3 runs to 13 residues. V shed 7 bases and J shed 6 bases, with 15 bases lying between them. This CDR3 is CASIPRGSSEAFF. The CDR3 DNA follows: TGTGCCAGTATTCCAAGGGGGTCGTCTGAAGCTTTCTTT.

The rearrangement joins TRBV6-1 to TRBJ1-2, with TRBD1 matching 10 bases. Germline V gene lookup returns CDR1 MNHNS and CDR2 SASEGT. J was trimmed by 4 bases and V by 2 bases; bases with no gene match: 10. CDR3 length: 17 residues. The CDR3 nucleotides are TGTGCCAGCAGTGAACCCTCTGGACAGGGGGGACTCTATGGCTACACCTTC. Translated, it gives CASSEPSGQGGLYGYTF.

This chain connects TRBV6-5 to TRBJ1-1; D might be TRBD1 (6 bases). CDR3 length equals 14 residues. From germline, CDR1 is MNHEY and CDR2 SVGAGI. Trimming stripped 2 bases from V and 4 bases from J, with 11 bases between. The CDR3 bases are TGTGCCAGCAGTTACCGGGGGGCCGGCACTGAAGCTTTCTTT. Protein: CASSYRGAGTEAFF.

The V and J genes are TRBV14 and TRBJ2-2; TRBD1 aligns across 10 bases. CDR1 and CDR2 from the germline V gene are SGHDN and FVKESK. J was trimmed by 4 bases and V by 8 bases; bases with no gene match: 4. The CDR3 totals 14 residues. This chain's CDR3 is CASSGTGVTGELFF. The CDR3 DNA reads TGTGCCAGCTCCGGGACAGGGGTCACCGGGGAGCTGTTTTTT.

The V and J genes are TRBV30 and TRBJ2-2; D perhaps matches TRBD2 (6 bases). The CDR3 is 15 residues long. V lost 3 bases and J 2 bases, leaving 13 bases between the germline ends. CDR1 is GTSNPN and CDR2 is SVGIG in the germline V gene (reference sequence). CDR3 nucleotide sequence: TGTGCCTGGAGGGAGGGGCTTTTAAACACCGGGGAGCTGTTTTTT. It is translated as CAWREGLLNTGELFF.

This chain uses TRBV7-2 with TRBJ2-7; TRBD2 agrees at 13 bases. The CDR3 is 17 amino acids. V gave up 4 bases and J gave up 4 bases; unmatched junction bases: 10. Germline-derived CDR1 and CDR2 are SGHTA and FQGNSA. The DNA of the CDR3 is TGTGCCAGCAGCTCCGGAAGACTACTAGCGGGGGGGTACGAGCAGTACTTC. It codes for CASSSGRLLAGGYEQYF.

This clone appeared a single time. V is TRBV6-5 and J is TRBJ2-2; no firm D call. This CDR3 has 13 residues. Trimming removed 8 bases at V and 4 bases at J, with 11 bases between. Germline assignment: CDR1 MNHEY and CDR2 SVGAGI. The CDR3 region is CASARTVTGELFF. DNA for the CDR3: TGTGCCAGCGCGCGAACAGTCACCGGGGAGCTGTTTTTT.

The chain carries TRBV7-9 and TRBJ1-1; D uncertain. CDR1 is SEHNR and CDR2 is FQNEAQ in the germline V gene (reference sequence). With 5 bases removed from V and 1 base from J, the gap between germline ends came to 26 bases. This CDR3 contains 19 residues. CDR3 coding DNA: TGTGCCAGCAGCCCAGAGACGGCAGTCGCGGGGATTCAGAACACTGAAGCTTTCTTT. It translates to CASSPETAVAGIQNTEAFF.

This rearrangement joins TRBV6-1 to TRBJ1-4, with 9 bases aligning to TRBD1. Germline assignment: CDR1 MNHNS and CDR2 SASEGT. This CDR3 region has 15 residues. The V segment lost 3 bases and the J segment 3 bases; nucleotides outside the gene matches: 2. CDR3 sequence reads: CASSDTGGSNEKLFF. The CDR3, as DNA: TGTGCCAGCAGTGATACAGGGGGCTCTAATGAAAAACTGTTTTTT.

J is TRBJ2-7 and V is TRBV10-2; TRBD1 aligns across 9 bases. This CDR3 spans 14 amino acids. The V segment lost 4 bases and the J segment 1 base; nucleotides outside the gene matches: 2. CDR1 and CDR2 from the germline V gene are WSHSY and SAAADI. CDR3 sequence reads: CASSGGTGSYEQYF. CDR3 in DNA: TGCGCCAGCAGTGGGGGGACAGGGTCCTACGAGCAGTACTTC.

The rearrangement joins TRBV19 to TRBJ2-7; 8 positions agree with TRBD2. CDR1 is LNHDA and CDR2 is SQIVND in the germline V gene (reference sequence). Trimming removed 5 bases from V and 1 base from J; junction bases left unmatched: 4. This CDR3 spans 14 amino acids. The CDR3 nucleotides are TGTGCCAGTAGTCCTGCGGGGGGATCCTACGAGCAGTACTTC. It translates to CASSPAGGSYEQYF.

The chain has TRBV7-2 and TRBJ2-3; 8 bases are a match to TRBD2. J gave up 2 bases and V 6 bases, and 4 bases lay outside the gene matches. From germline, CDR1 is SGHTA and CDR2 FQGNSA. This CDR3 is 14 amino acids long. The CDR3 nucleotides read TGTGCCAGCAGTCGGGGGGGTTACACAGATACGCAGTATTTT. Its protein is CASSRGGYTDTQYF.

The chain has TRBV10-3 and TRBJ1-1; 8 bases map to TRBD1. There are 12 residues in the CDR3. Trimming removed 11 bases from V and 8 bases from J; junction bases left unmatched: 10. CDR1 and CDR2 (germline): ENHRY, SYGVKD. The CDR3 spells CASEGTGAEAFF. The CDR3, as DNA: TGTGCCTCCGAAGGGACAGGCGCCGAAGCTTTCTTT.

The V and J genes are TRBV7-8 and TRBJ2-3; 8 positions agree with TRBD2. From germline, CDR1 is SGHVS and CDR2 FQNEAQ. V was clipped by 1 base and J by 5 bases; unmatched bases: 8. The CDR3 extends over 16 amino acids. The CDR3 DNA follows: TGTGCCAGCAGCTTAGAACGGGGGGGCCTAGGAGATACGCAGTATTTT. This translates into CASSLERGGLGDTQYF.

This rearrangement joins TRBV6-5 to TRBJ1-1; D may be TRBD1 (6 bases). Germline CDR1 MNHEY, CDR2 SVGAGI. The CDR3 is made up of 15 amino acids. The V end lost 5 bases, the J end lost 4 bases, and 17 bases lay between the germline ends. The CDR3 DNA is TGTGCCAGCAGTACAGGGATATCATGGGGCACTGAAGCTTTCTTT. Protein: CASSTGISWGTEAFF.

V is TRBV18 and J is TRBJ2-7; D may be TRBD1 (6 bases). The germline V and J ends were trimmed by 4 bases and 2 bases, with 9 bases remaining between them. The length of the CDR3 is 13 residues. Germline values: CDR1 KGHSH, CDR2 LQKENI. The CDR3: CASSLTGTYEQYF. CDR3 sequence (DNA): TGTGCCAGCTCACTCACAGGGACCTACGAGCAGTACTTC. Variable domain in full (rest from reference TRBV18 and TRBJ2-7): NAGVMQNPRHLVRRRGQEARLRCSPMKGHSHVYWYRQLPEEGLKFMVYLQKENIIDESGMPKERFSAEFPKEGPSILRIQQVVRGDSAAYFCASSLTGTYEQYFGPGTRLTVT.